The sequence of this T cell receptor beta chain was determined in a study of technical replicates of blood from a handful of donors. The CDR3 length is 16 residues. The V and J ends lost 5 bases and 2 bases, in that order; junction bases with no gene match: 9. The germline V gene encodes CDR1 SGHTA and CDR2 FQGNSA. Data came from immunoSEQ multiplex PCR; TCRdb stores just in-frame clones and leaves some out. This sample carries 75,000 to 95,000 clones, 90% to 95% of them seen once, and the ten largest clones take approximately 0.25%. The V gene is TRBV7-2, the J gene TRBJ2-7; TRBD2 matches at 10 bases. This TCR was sampled from a human donor in good health. Sample: T cells isolated from PBMCs. The CDR3 here is CASSERLAGRAYEQYF. DNA of the CDR3: TGTGCCAGCAGCGAAAGACTAGCGGGTAGAGCCTACGAGCAGTACTTC.